The 2 T cell receptor beta chains reported below all come from one sample, sequenced in a study of Ad26.COV2.S vaccination and SARS-CoV-2 variants. Assay: immunoSEQ multiplex PCR; the TCRdb copy retains only in-frame clones and omits some. The data show hundreds of thousands of clones, 75% to 90% seen once. Described treatment: 15 to 20 received Ad26.COV2.S at low or high dose, single or two shots; several received placebo; per-sample allocation not given. Repertoires come from day 63 after the first vaccine or placebo injection. Sample: peripheral blood, taken in a trial of Ad26.COV2.S vaccine versus placebo. Every receptor here comes from a person aged 18-65 years who received the Ad26.COV2.S COVID-19 vaccine or a placebo.

The J gene is TRBJ1-1, the V gene TRBV29-1; perhaps TRBD1 as D (5 bases). In germline, CDR1 is SQVTM, CDR2 ANQGSEA. V was pared by 3 bases and J by 5 bases, with 13 bases between. CDR3 length equals 13 residues. CDR3 sequence reads: CSVDPGGFTEAFF. Written as DNA, the CDR3 is TGCAGCGTTGACCCGGGGGGATTTACTGAAGCTTTCTTT.

The chain uses TRBV10-3 and TRBJ1-5; TRBD1 matches at 7 bases. The CDR3 has 15 amino acids. Germline values: CDR1 ENHRY, CDR2 SYGVKD. V was pared by 0 bases and J by 6 bases, with 5 bases of the junction left unmatched. CDR3 sequence reads: CAISESTGISQPQHF. In DNA, the CDR3 is TGTGCCATCAGTGAGTCGACAGGGATTAGTCAGCCCCAGCATTTT.